This T cell receptor beta chain comes out of a study of regulatory T cells in long-lasting Graves disease. General study findings and limits: Persistent cases of Graves' showed reduced TCR diversity relative to newly diagnosed patients.

Time point given: newly diagnosed GD, antithyroid drugs for less than 3 months. TCR sequences were obtained from RNA taken from PBMCs. The CDR3 spans 15 residues. J lost 2 bases, V lost 5 bases, and 6 bases had no gene match. Germline CDR1 and CDR2: MDHEN and SYDVKM. This clonotype appeared a few times. Its antigen is unknown. Through Arm-PCR of CDR3 regions and iRepertoire HTBI primers, TCR beta libraries were built. MiXCR, run by TCRdb on the multiplex PCR reads, gives a single entry per CDR3 protein. The top ten hold roughly a tenth of the sample, which has a few hundred thousand distinct CDR3 sequences, about 13% seen once. These same data were also listed under a study on T cells in Graves' hyperthyroidism and ophthalmopathy. From that second work: Disease duration under 2 months; hyperthyroidism patients were aged 18 to 65.

The clonotype originates from a man under 40 with Graves disease. This specimen was peripheral blood mononuclear cells (PBMCs), taken at new diagnosis, from a patient treated with antithyroid drugs. The V gene is TRBV28, the J gene TRBJ2-1; 7 nucleotides line up with TRBD2. CDR3 amino acids: CASSLAGVAYNEQFF. The CDR3 DNA sequence: TGTGCCAGCAGTCTGGCGGGAGTGGCCTACAATGAGCAGTTCTTC. Based on the CDR3 plus reference TRBV28 and TRBJ2-1, the full variable domain is DVKVTQSSRYLVKRTGEKVFLECVQDMDHENMFWYRQDPGLGLRLIYFSYDVKMKEKGDIPEGYSVSREKKERFSLILESASTNQTSMYLCASSLAGVAYNEQFFGPGTRLTVL.